Presented here are 26 T cell receptor beta chains from one specimen sequenced in a study of blood T cell repertoires in COVID-19. The protocol was immunoSEQ multiplex PCR, while the TCRdb copy is restricted to in-frame clones and leaves out a portion. Of 250,000 to 300,000 clones listed, around 93% are singletons. The sequencing input was PBMCs or T cells enriched from blood (not recorded which). These receptors all stem from a human donor in a cohort exposed to, infected with or recovered from COVID-19 (not recorded which). The donor label of this sample is uncertain.

The CDR3 here is CASSLARNGIDPTGELFF. DNA of the CDR3: TGTGCCAGCAGCTTAGCCCGGAACGGGATCGACCCTACCGGGGAGCTGTTTTTT. J is TRBJ2-2 and V is TRBV7-9, with D maybe TRBD2 (5 bases). Germline CDR1 reads SEHNR; CDR2 reads FQNEAQ (reference sequence). V was shortened by 0 bases and J by 5 bases, with 19 bases between the two germline ends. The CDR3 runs to 18 residues.

The rearrangement links TRBV7-2 to TRBJ1-3, with D possibly TRBD1 on 6 matching bases. Trimming cost V 2 bases and J 1 base, with 9 bases left between them. From germline, CDR1 is SGHTA and CDR2 FQGNSA. The CDR3 is 15 residues long. CDR3 DNA sequence: TGTGCCAGCAGCTTATATGGACAGTCTGGAAACACCATATATTTT. It encodes CASSLYGQSGNTIYF.

The chain uses TRBV11-2 and TRBJ2-1; 11 nucleotides align to TRBD2. Per germline, CDR1 SGHAT and CDR2 FQNNGV. The trim removed 5 bases at V and 3 bases at J, leaving 6 bases unmatched. This CDR3 spans 16 amino acids. The chain's CDR3 is CASSLRLAGIYNEQFF. DNA of the CDR3: TGTGCCAGCAGCCTCAGACTAGCGGGGATCTACAATGAGCAGTTCTTC.

The V gene is TRBV7-3, the J gene TRBJ2-5; D might be TRBD2 (6 bases). The CDR3 loop spans 17 amino acids. CDR1 and CDR2 from the germline V gene are SGHTA and FQGTGA. Trimming shortened V by 2 bases and J by 2 bases, and 18 bases separated the two germline ends. CDR3 in DNA: TGTGCCAGCAGCTTACGGCCGCGGGGTAATAAGCAAGAGACCCAGTACTTC. Amino acids: CASSLRPRGNKQETQYF.

The J gene is TRBJ1-2, the V gene TRBV23-1; weak D call: TRBD1 (6 bases). TRBV23-1 counts as an open reading frame of uncertain function. V dropped 0 bases and J dropped 8 bases, with 13 bases sitting between them. This CDR3 region has 14 residues. DNA for the CDR3: TGCGCCAGCAGTCAATCCCAACAGGGCGGAGGCTACACCTTC. Translation gives CASSQSQQGGGYTF.

The chain uses TRBV6-5 and TRBJ1-1; D remains ambiguous. V was trimmed by 7 bases and J by 5 bases, leaving 11 bases between them. Germline V gives CDR1 MNHEY, CDR2 SVGAGI. The CDR3 contains 12 residues. CDR3 residues: CASISRGTEAFF. Here the CDR3 DNA reads TGTGCCAGCATCTCACGAGGGACTGAAGCTTTCTTT.

The V and J genes are TRBV28 and TRBJ2-2, with 10 bases fitting TRBD2. Germline V gene data show CDR1 as MDHEN and CDR2 as SYDVKM. This CDR3 has 18 amino acids. Trimming cost V 5 bases and J 2 bases; bases outside gene matches: 11. CDR3 region: CASSPLGAGGPNTGELFF. For the CDR3, the DNA is TGTGCCAGCAGTCCTCTAGGAGCGGGGGGGCCAAACACCGGGGAGCTGTTTTTT.

This chain connects TRBV19 to TRBJ1-2; 9 bases match TRBD1. V shed 5 bases and J 4 bases; nucleotides not matched to a gene: 11. CDR3 length equals 16 residues. From germline, CDR1 is LNHDA and CDR2 SQIVND (reference sequence). The CDR3 DNA reads TGTGCCAGTAGTCAAAAACAGGGGGCGGACTCCTATGGCTACACCTTC. As protein: CASSQKQGADSYGYTF.

J is TRBJ2-2 and V is TRBV19; 8 bases agree with TRBD1. The CDR3 loop spans 14 amino acids. Germline V gene lookup returns CDR1 LNHDA and CDR2 SQIVND (reference sequence). Unmatched junction bases numbered 11, after V lost 10 bases and J lost 7 bases. CDR3 protein: CATGGISGDGELFF. The CDR3 DNA follows: TGTGCCACAGGGGGCATTTCGGGGGACGGGGAGCTGTTTTTT.

The J gene is TRBJ2-7, the V gene TRBV2; weak D call: TRBD1 (5 bases). CDR3 size: 14 residues. Germline CDR1 SNHLY, CDR2 FYNNEI. The V end lost 5 bases, the J end lost 3 bases, and 14 bases lay between the germline ends. The DNA for the CDR3 is TGTGCCAGCAGTCGAGGCAGGGTCCTCTACGAGCAGTACTTC. Its translation is CASSRGRVLYEQYF.

The chain combines TRBV7-3 with TRBJ2-3, with TRBD2 identical over 16 bases. This CDR3 has 20 residues. CDR1 and CDR2 (germline): SGHTA, FQGTGA. V lost 4 bases to trimming and J lost 0 bases; unmatched junction nucleotides: 10. The CDR3 sequence: CASSSTTGTSGGASTDTQYF. CDR3 DNA sequence: TGTGCCAGCAGCTCCACCACCGGGACTAGCGGGGGGGCTAGCACAGATACGCAGTATTTT.

This sequence joins TRBV4-2 and TRBJ2-5; perhaps TRBD2 as D (7 bases). This CDR3 comprises 15 residues. Germline CDR1 is LGHNA and CDR2 is YNFKEQ. Between the trimmed V and J ends, which lost 2 bases and 5 bases, there was a span of 15 bases. In DNA form, the CDR3 reads TGTGCCAGCAGCCAAAGGGGGGGAAACCCGGAGACCCAGTACTTC. It yields the protein CASSQRGGNPETQYF.

The V and J genes are TRBV5-1 and TRBJ2-3; 8 nucleotides agree with TRBD2. Unmatched junction bases numbered 13, after V lost 4 bases and J lost 6 bases. The CDR3 runs 16 residues. In germline, CDR1 is SGHRS, CDR2 YFSETQ. CDR3: CASSPGMRGAGDTQYF. The DNA for the CDR3 is TGCGCCAGCAGCCCCGGGATGCGGGGGGCGGGGGATACGCAGTATTTT.

This rearrangement joins TRBV18 to TRBJ2-2, with TRBD2 as a possible D gene (5 bases). Germline CDR1 reads KGHSH; CDR2 reads LQKENI. Trimming pared 3 bases from V and 6 bases from J, leaving 17 bases between. The CDR3 has 16 residues. The CDR3 sequence is CASSPYEAPGAGELFF. The CDR3 coding sequence is TGTGCCAGCTCACCTTACGAGGCCCCCGGGGCCGGGGAGCTGTTTTTT.

This clone was seen once. The J gene is TRBJ2-3, the V gene TRBV4-3; D ambiguous. The germline V gene encodes CDR1 LGHNA and CDR2 YSLEER. V shed 0 bases and J shed 2 bases, with 9 bases lying between them. This CDR3 contains 15 residues. In nucleotides, the CDR3 is TGCGCCAGCAGCCAAGATCTCACAGCCACAGATACGCAGTATTTT. Translating gives CASSQDLTATDTQYF.

This chain uses TRBV5-6 with TRBJ2-7, with 8 nucleotides matching TRBD1. Germline V gene lookup returns CDR1 SGHDT and CDR2 YYEEEE. V lost 0 bases to trimming and J lost 4 bases; unmatched junction nucleotides: 0. This CDR3 is built from 13 residues. CDR3 in DNA: TGTGCCAGCAGCTTGGGGACAGGGTACGAGCAGTACTTC. Translation gives CASSLGTGYEQYF.

The rearrangement joins TRBV7-2 to TRBJ1-1; 10 bases are a match to TRBD1. V gave up 3 bases and J gave up 1 base; unmatched junction bases: 8. Germline V gene data show CDR1 as SGHTA and CDR2 as FQGNSA. CDR3 length: 17 residues. Written as DNA, the CDR3 is TGTGCCAGCAGCTTGACAGGGGGCGGGGGCCAGAACACTGAAGCTTTCTTT. It specifies CASSLTGGGGQNTEAFF.

This chain uses TRBV10-1 with TRBJ2-1; perhaps TRBD2 as D (5 bases). This CDR3 spans 16 amino acids. Trimming removed 2 bases at V and 3 bases at J, with 14 bases between. Germline V gene lookup returns CDR1 WNHNN and CDR2 SYGVQD (reference sequence). CDR3 nucleotide sequence: TGCGCCAGCAGTGAGGGTACGGGGAAAGACTACAATGAGCAGTTCTTC. The encoded protein is CASSEGTGKDYNEQFF.

This clone showed up just a few times. V and J are TRBV4-1 and TRBJ1-1; 7 nucleotides agree with TRBD1. Losses at the gene ends were 0 bases for V and 8 bases for J; bases not matched to a gene: 12. The CDR3 spans 16 residues. Germline V gives CDR1 MGHRA, CDR2 YSYEKL. This CDR3 is CASSQDHPQGMAEAFF. The CDR3 DNA is TGCGCCAGCAGCCAAGATCACCCACAGGGGATGGCGGAAGCTTTCTTT.

The rearrangement uses TRBV28 and TRBJ1-1, with D maybe TRBD1 (5 bases). CDR3 length: 15 amino acids. The V gene's germline CDR1 is MDHEN and CDR2 SYDVKM. V was clipped by 2 bases and J by 3 bases, with 13 bases between them. CDR3 coding DNA: TGTGCCAGCAGTTTAAAGGGGAAGAGGTACACTGAAGCTTTCTTT. Its translation is CASSLKGKRYTEAFF.

This chain connects TRBV4-3 to TRBJ1-1; a weak D match, TRBD1 (6 bases). The CDR3 totals 15 residues. V lost 1 base, J lost 2 bases, and 11 bases lay in between. Germline V CDR1 and CDR2: LGHNA, YSLEER. CDR3 sequence (DNA): TGCGCCAGCAGCCAAGGGTGGACAGCTAACACTGAAGCTTTCTTT. Amino acids: CASSQGWTANTEAFF.

This clone was counted once. The chain combines TRBV30 with TRBJ1-3, with D uncertain. The CDR3 consists of 13 residues. Germline CDR1 GTSNPN, CDR2 SVGIG (reference sequence). The V and J ends lost 5 bases and 2 bases respectively, with 10 bases between them. The CDR3 sequence is CAWDAVTGNTIYF. For the CDR3, the DNA is TGTGCCTGGGACGCGGTAACTGGAAACACCATATATTTT.

The genes are TRBV6-5 and TRBJ1-5, with D unclear. The CDR3 covers 14 residues. Germline V gene sequence: CDR1 MNHEY, CDR2 SVGAGI. V was trimmed by 2 bases and J by 1 base, leaving 6 bases between them. The CDR3 reads CASSYVRSNQPQHF. DNA of the CDR3: TGTGCCAGCAGTTACGTTCGGAGCAATCAGCCCCAGCATTTT.

This chain uses TRBV7-9 with TRBJ1-2; D is uncertain. Germline CDR1 is SEHNR and CDR2 is FQNEAQ (reference sequence). The CDR3 runs to 13 residues. V shed 4 bases and J shed 8 bases, with 14 bases lying between them. This chain's CDR3 is CASSSRGLVGYTF. CDR3 DNA: TGTGCCAGCAGCTCAAGAGGGCTCGTCGGCTACACCTTC.

This clone was seen once. The chain combines TRBV19 with TRBJ1-3, with D possibly matching TRBD1 (5 bases). Trimming pared 5 bases from V and 0 bases from J, leaving 14 bases between. Germline CDR1 reads LNHDA; CDR2 reads SQIVND (reference sequence). CDR3 length: 16 residues. CDR3 nucleotide sequence: TGTGCCAGTAGTTCTCCTGGGGGGAGCTCTGGAAACACCATATATTTT. Amino acids: CASSSPGGSSGNTIYF. Supplemented by reference TRBV19 and TRBJ1-3, the full variable domain reads DGGITQSPKYLFRKEGQNVTLSCEQNLNHDAMYWYRQDPGQGLRLIYYSQIVNDFQKGDIAEGYSVSREKKESFPLTVTSAQKNPTAFYLCASSSPGGSSGNTIYFGEGSWLTVV.

This clone was counted a single time. This chain connects TRBV7-9 to TRBJ1-6, with D possibly TRBD1 on 5 matching bases. This CDR3 is built from 15 residues. The V and J ends lost 4 bases and 9 bases respectively, with 16 bases between them. Looked up from germline, CDR1 is SEHNR and CDR2 is FQNEAQ (reference sequence). CDR3 bases: TGTGCCAGCAGCTCCGGAGGGGTAGAGTTTTCACCCCTCCACTTT. As protein: CASSSGGVEFSPLHF. Full variable domain (missing parts from reference TRBV7-9 and TRBJ1-6): DTGVSQNPRHKITKRGQNVTFRCDPISEHNRLYWYRQTLGQGPEFLTYFQNEAQLEKSRLLSDRFSAERPKGSFSTLEIQRTEQGDSAMYLCASSSGGVEFSPLHFGNGTRLTVT.